This T cell receptor (beta chain) was documented in a study of blood T cells in healthy people across ages. Overall study results and limits: Observed TCR beta diversity per million T cells went down as age went up. This fall followed a roughly linear course with age. Whereas aged donors had fewer naive CD4+ cells, long-lived donors had more of them and higher diversity.

V was clipped by 4 bases and J by 3 bases; unmatched bases: 6. Germline V gene sequence: CDR1 MNHEY, CDR2 SMNVEV (reference sequence). This CDR3 region has 15 residues. Next came a second PCR, run for 7 to 11 cycles, which used a sample-barcoded 5' primer along with a J-beta primer mix. TCRdb reprocessed the 5' RACE reads via MiXCR and lists one record per CDR3 protein. In the table there are some 1.5 million distinct CDR3 sequences, 28% of which are singletons. This clonotype was counted between two and nine times. Antigen unknown. The sequencing input was blood. The chain recombines TRBV27 with TRBJ2-3, with TRBD2 matching 8 bases. The sequence was obtained from a woman in her 30s in good health. The CDR3 loop reads CASSSVAGGTDTQYF. As DNA, the CDR3 is TGTGCCAGCAGTTCGGTGGCGGGAGGTACAGATACGCAGTATTTT.